Included here is one T cell receptor (beta chain) sequence, with context. Antigen specificity is unknown. The data were taken from a study of T cell responses to AZD1222 COVID-19 vaccine. Findings of the study overall: Reportedly, close to half of spike-specific TCRs are directed against unmutated variant regions. When two AZD1222 doses had been given, Spike-specific TCR breadth and depth rose. Samples come after the peak T cell response, not at day 14.

The method was immunoSEQ multiplex PCR; TCRdb's version includes in-frame clones alone and lacks a portion of them. Among 150,000 or so clones, 90% to 95% were seen once, and the ten largest hold approximately 2.3%. The TCR comes from an adult in good health. This specimen consisted of peripheral blood, obtained on day 0 of AZD1222 vaccination.

The CDR3 nucleotides are TGTGCCAGCAGCTTGGTCTACGAGCAGTACTTC. This gives the protein CASSLVYEQYF. This sequence joins TRBV11-1 and TRBJ2-7; no reliable D call. Germline lookup yields CDR1 SGHAT and CDR2 FQDESV (reference sequence). This CDR3 is built from 11 residues. With 3 bases removed from V and 3 bases from J, the gap between germline ends came to 3 bases.